This T cell receptor beta chain was identified in a study of CD8 T cells in ankylosing spondylitis. Findings and caveats of the study: A CD8+ phenotype characterized the disease-linked clones, which were relatively rare in peripheral blood. Past studies reported some motif variants in reactive arthritis synovial fluid and blood. Blood from ankylosing spondylitis patients appeared to carry a characteristic roughly eight-variant TCR beta motif.

Details on this clonotype: What it binds is unknown.

One entry per CDR3 protein, called by TCRdb with MiXCR from the 5' RACE reads. The table includes a few hundred thousand distinct CDR3 sequences, less than 9.5% detected once. Trimming shortened V by 6 bases and J by 6 bases, and 12 bases separated the two germline ends. Germline CDR1 KGHSH, CDR2 LQKENI. The CDR3 is 13 residues long. Sample: blood, either unsorted or a sorted T cell fraction (not recorded which). The chain is built from TRBV18 and TRBJ1-5; D call uncertain. This TCR was sampled from a male donor with ankylosing spondylitis. CDR3 coding DNA: TGTGCCAGCTCGCTGGAAATGAGTCAGCCCCAGCATTTT. It translates to CASSLEMSQPQHF. The whole variable domain, filled in from reference TRBV18 and TRBJ1-5, reads NAGVMQNPRHLVRRRGQEARLRCSPMKGHSHVYWYRQLPEEGLKFMVYLQKENIIDESGMPKERFSAEFPKEGPSILRIQQVVRGDSAAYFCASSLEMSQPQHFGDGTRLSIL.